These T cell receptor beta chains were read from a single sample in a study of T-cell memory formation after mild COVID-19. In TCRdb, the 5' RACE reads were re-called with MiXCR into one record per CDR3 protein. The data hold hundreds of thousands of distinct CDR3 sequences, with around a quarter observed a single time. Sample: PBMCs or a T cell subset sorted from them (not recorded which). All receptors derive from an adult woman who had mild COVID-19 (a few samples of this study predate the infection). Cell type and time point are not known. Each CDR3 is given with its conserved first and last residue. A D gene is named only where the DNA matches it firmly. Clone size is not always given. Where it is, it says once, few, many or a class for expanded clones.

>TRBV7-2|TRBJ1-4|few|.
TGTGCCAGCAGCCCCGAAGGTAGCCGGGGGGAAAAACTGTTTTTT
CASSPEGSRGEKLFF
>TRBV2|TRBJ2-1|.|TRBD2
TGTGCCAGGCAGCGGGACTCCTACAATGAGCAGTTCTTC
CARQRDSYNEQFF
>TRBV20-1|TRBJ1-2|few|.
TGCAGTGCTAGAGTTCCAGGGTCCGGCTACACCTTC
CSARVPGSGYTF
>TRBV5-1|TRBJ1-2|few|.
TGCGCCAGCAGCTTGGGACAGGAGAACTATGGCTACACCTTC
CASSLGQENYGYTF
>TRBV25-1|TRBJ1-2|.|.
TGTGCCAGCAGTGAATCGGTTGGAGGACCCTTCCACTATGGCTACACCTTC
CASSESVGGPFHYGYTF
>TRBV20-1|TRBJ2-1|.|.
TGCAGTGCTCGGGTGAATGAGCAGTTCTTC
CSARVNEQFF
>TRBV5-1|TRBJ1-2|few|.
TGCGCCAGCAGCTTGGTCACAGGGGGCTACACCTTC
CASSLVTGGYTF
>TRBV14|TRBJ1-4|.|.
TGTGCCAGCAGCCAAGTTAGGGGAAGTGGTGAAAAACTGTTTTTT
CASSQVRGSGEKLFF
>TRBV12-3/TRBV12-4|TRBJ2-1|few|TRBD2
TGTGCCAGCAGTTTAGAGACTAGCGGGGGAAATGAGCAGTTCTTC
CASSLETSGGNEQFF
>TRBV5-6|TRBJ2-6|few|TRBD1
TGTGCCAGCAGCTTCGGGACAGGGGGCCGCGGGATTTTCTCTGGGGCCAACGTCCTGACTTTC
CASSFGTGGRGIFSGANVLTF
>TRBV5-1|TRBJ2-2|.|.
TGCGCCAGCAGCTTGGCTATAGGAAGTATGGGGGAGCTGTTTTTT
CASSLAIGSMGELFF
>TRBV29-1|TRBJ2-5|.|.
TGCAGCGCCAAACAAGAGACCCAGTACTTC
CSAKQETQYF
>TRBV19|TRBJ1-1|.|.
TGTGCCAGTAGTAATCAGGGGACTGAAGCTTTCTTT
CASSNQGTEAFF
>TRBV7-4|TRBJ2-2|.|TRBD2
TGTGCCAGCAGCTCCCAGGCCAGCGGGGTTATCGCGAACACCGGGGAGCTGTTTTTT
CASSSQASGVIANTGELFF
>TRBV4-1|TRBJ1-1|.|.
TGCGCCAGCAGCCAAGATTGGGGCACTGAAGCTTTCTTT
CASSQDWGTEAFF
>TRBV4-1|TRBJ2-7|few|TRBD1
TGCGCCAGCAGCCATGGGGACAGGGGATACGAGCAGTACTTC
CASSHGDRGYEQYF
>TRBV9|TRBJ1-1|.|.
TGTGCCAGCAGAGGCGGGTTGGAGACTGAAGCTTTCTTT
CASRGGLETEAFF
>TRBV5-1|TRBJ2-2|many|.
TGCGCCAGCAGCTTGGCTCGGAACACCGGGGAGCTGTTTTTT
CASSLARNTGELFF
>TRBV7-6|TRBJ2-3|.|TRBD2
TGTGCCAGCAGCCCGCGGGGGGGCCTAACAGATACGCAGTATTTT
CASSPRGGLTDTQYF
>TRBV11-2|TRBJ2-7|.|.
TGTGCCAGCAGCTGGGCACTGGGGGCGTCCTACGAGCAGTACTTC
CASSWALGASYEQYF
>TRBV24-1|TRBJ2-1|many|.
TGTGCCACCAGTGTTGGCTCCTACAATGAGCAGTTCTTC
CATSVGSYNEQFF
>TRBV12-3/TRBV12-4|TRBJ1-1|few|.
TGTGCCAGCACCCATGGGCAGGCCAACACTGAAGCTTTCTTT
CASTHGQANTEAFF
>TRBV7-2|TRBJ2-7|few|.
TGTGCCAGCAGCTTATGGCCCTACGAGCAGTACTTC
CASSLWPYEQYF
>TRBV7-3|TRBJ1-5|few|.
TGTGCCAGCAGCCCCGGAGGACAGATTTTATATAGCAATCAGCCCCAGCATTTT
CASSPGGQILYSNQPQHF
>TRBV12-3/TRBV12-4|TRBJ2-5|few|TRBD1
TGTGCCAGCAGTTCTATCCAGGGGGCGCAGGAGACCCAGTACTTC
CASSSIQGAQETQYF
>TRBV4-1|TRBJ1-4|.|.
TGCGCCAGCAGCCAAGATCTTACAGTGACTAATGAAAAACTGTTTTTT
CASSQDLTVTNEKLFF
>TRBV5-6|TRBJ1-4|.|.
TGTGCCAGCAGCTGGTCAGGCGTAGTCAATGAAAAACTGTTTTTT
CASSWSGVVNEKLFF
>TRBV7-2|TRBJ2-1|few|.
TGTGCCAGCAGCCCTAGCCGGAATGAGCAGTTCTTC
CASSPSRNEQFF
>TRBV12-3/TRBV12-4|TRBJ2-3|.|.
TGTGCCAGCACCCCGGGGCATACGCAGTATTTT
CASTPGHTQYF
>TRBV5-1|TRBJ2-7|few|TRBD2
TGCGCCAGCAGCTTGGACCCACCGCTAGCGGTATACTCCTACGAGCAGTACTTC
CASSLDPPLAVYSYEQYF
>TRBV7-8|TRBJ2-2|few|TRBD2
TGTGCCAGCAGCTTAGTTGGCGGGAGGGCCCACGGGGAGCTGTTTTTT
CASSLVGGRAHGELFF
>TRBV18|TRBJ2-7|.|TRBD2
TGTGCCAGCTCCCGGACTAGAGGCGTGGACGAGCAGTACTTC
CASSRTRGVDEQYF
>TRBV4-2|TRBJ2-5|many|TRBD2
TGTGCCAGCAGCCACGTGGGCGGGGGGGAAGAGACCCAGTACTTC
CASSHVGGGEETQYF
>TRBV7-2|TRBJ2-3|many|.
TGTGCCGGAACCATAGGGGGGGGCCCCACAGATACGCAGTATTTT
CAGTIGGGPTDTQYF
>TRBV7-6|TRBJ2-1|few|TRBD1
TGTGCCAGCAGCGCAAGGACAGGGGCGTTCAATGAGCAGTTCTTC
CASSARTGAFNEQFF
>TRBV12-3/TRBV12-4|TRBJ2-1|few|TRBD2
TGTGCCAGCAGTTTACGCCATCCTAGCGGGAGTGGGCCCTACAATGAGCAGTTCTTC
CASSLRHPSGSGPYNEQFF
>TRBV9|TRBJ2-2|.|.
TGTGCCAGCAGCCCCAGCCGGGGGAACACCGGGGAGCTGTTTTTT
CASSPSRGNTGELFF
>TRBV5-1|TRBJ2-5|few|.
TGCGCCAGCAGCACGGGTCCCCGGGGTGAGACCCAGTACTTC
CASSTGPRGETQYF
>TRBV10-3|TRBJ2-1|.|.
TGTGCCATCAGTGACCGAGGGCCATACGCGAATGAGCAGTTCTTC
CAISDRGPYANEQFF
>TRBV28|TRBJ2-7|.|TRBD1
TGTGCCAGCAGGCCCGGGACAGCGAAGGGCGAGCAGTACTTC
CASRPGTAKGEQYF
>TRBV6-5|TRBJ2-7|.|TRBD1
TGTGCCACACGACAGGGGGGTGAGCAGTACTTC
CATRQGGEQYF
>TRBV6-5|TRBJ2-1|.|.
TGTGCCACCCGGAGGAAGAGGGGGTTCTACAATGAGCAGTTCTTC
CATRRKRGFYNEQFF
>TRBV4-1|TRBJ2-2|few|TRBD2
TGCGCCAGCAGCCAAGTTGGACTAGCGGGGGGTAGGGACACCGGGGAGCTGTTTTTT
CASSQVGLAGGRDTGELFF
>TRBV27|TRBJ2-2|.|.
TGTGCCAGCAGTTGGAGGACTGTCGGGGAGCTGTTTTTT
CASSWRTVGELFF
>TRBV19|TRBJ2-2|few|.
TGTGCCAGTAGTATTGGGGGGCTAGGCGGGGAGCTGTTTTTT
CASSIGGLGGELFF
>TRBV12-3/TRBV12-4|TRBJ2-7|few|.
TGTGCCAGCAGACGGGACGGAAGCTCCTACGAGCAGTACTTC
CASRRDGSSYEQYF
>TRBV7-9|TRBJ2-7|few|.
TGTGCCAGCAGCGGATTTCCGAGCTCCTACGAGCAGTACTTC
CASSGFPSSYEQYF